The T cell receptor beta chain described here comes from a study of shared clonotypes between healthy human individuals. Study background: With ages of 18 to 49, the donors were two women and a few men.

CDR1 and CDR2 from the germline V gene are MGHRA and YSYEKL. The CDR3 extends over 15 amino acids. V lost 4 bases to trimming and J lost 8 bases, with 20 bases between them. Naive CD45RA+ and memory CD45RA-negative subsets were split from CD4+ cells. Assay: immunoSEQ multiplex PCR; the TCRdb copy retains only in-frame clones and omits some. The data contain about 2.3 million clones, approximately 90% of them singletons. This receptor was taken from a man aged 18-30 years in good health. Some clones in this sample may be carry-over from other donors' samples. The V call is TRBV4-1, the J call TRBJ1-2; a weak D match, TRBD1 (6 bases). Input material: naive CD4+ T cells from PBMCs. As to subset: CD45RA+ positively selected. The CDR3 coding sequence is TGCGCCAGCAGCCCCTTGGCAGGGGACCCCCGGGGCTACACCTTC. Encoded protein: CASSPLAGDPRGYTF.